This T cell receptor (beta chain) came from a study of post-analysis software for immune sequencing data. The study, taken as a whole, reports: With TRBV5-6, TRBV5-1 and TRBV20-1 included, 5 or 6 TRBV segments were more frequent in patients than in controls.

On this clonotype: Its antigen is not known.

The CDR3 is made up of 18 amino acids. Germline values: CDR1 SGHVS, CDR2 FNYEAQ. Researchers reported that TCR beta cDNA libraries carried unique molecular identifiers. TCRdb re-analysed the PCR reads in MiXCR, keeping a single row per CDR3 protein. The profile shows about half a million distinct CDR3 sequences, less than 45% of them singletons. What was sequenced was blood. The sequence was collected from a girl aged 10 to 17 with multiple sclerosis. The chain links TRBV7-6 to TRBJ1-4; D uncertain. Matching the DNA end better, TRBJ2-2 makes the J call doubtful. CDR3 sequence: CASTISIGKSPNTGELFF. In DNA form, the CDR3 reads TGTGCCAGCACCATTAGCATTGGGAAGTCCCCGAACACCGGGGAGCTGTTTTTT.